This is a list of T cell receptor beta chains from one sample in a study of T cell responses to AZD1222 COVID-19 vaccine. Method: immunoSEQ multiplex PCR; TCRdb's copy keeps in-frame clones and lacks some. The repertoire holds about 150,000 clones, with 90% as singletons. Here the sequenced sample was peripheral blood, taken 28 days after the second AZD1222 dose. The receptors stem from an adult who received the AZD1222 COVID-19 vaccine. The CDR3 runs from the conserved cysteine through the conserved F or W. D genes are given only for firm matches. Not every row has a clone size; where given, it reads once, few, many or a size class.

>TRBJ1-4|-|TRBV13|-
TGTGCCAGCAGCAGGGACTCCGGAGGGACGAATGAAAAACTGTTTTTT
CASSRDSGGTNEKLFF
>TRBJ1-1|-|TRBV18|-
TGTGCCAGCTCACCATACTTTGGGGGGGGGAACACTGAAGCTTTCTTT
CASSPYFGGGNTEAFF
>TRBJ2-3|TRBD2|TRBV2|-
TGTGCCAGCAAAGGTAGCACAGCGGGGGATACGCAGTATTTT
CASKGSTAGDTQYF
>TRBJ2-7|TRBD2|TRBV5-1|-
TGCGCCAGCACTCCCGCGGGGGGGATCCACGAGCAGTACTTC
CASTPAGGIHEQYF
>TRBJ1-1|-|TRBV7-9|-
TGTGCCAGCAGCTTAGGGGACACCTTTGAAGCTTTCTTT
CASSLGDTFEAFF
>TRBJ2-1|TRBD2|TRBV29-1|-
TGCAGCGTATGTAGCGGGAGCTCCTACAATGAGCAGTTCTTC
CSVCSGSSYNEQFF
>TRBJ1-6|TRBD1|TRBV9|-
TGTGCCAGCAGCACCCGGGACAGGGGAGTGTTGACCCTCCACTTT
CASSTRDRGVLTLHF
>TRBJ1-2|TRBD1|TRBV30|once
TGTGCCTGGAGTGTACAGGGGTTCGGCTACACCTTC
CAWSVQGFGYTF
>TRBJ2-1|TRBD2|TRBV7-9|-
TGTGCCAGCAGCTTAGTGGCTAGCGGGGGCAATGAGCAGTTCTTC
CASSLVASGGNEQFF
>TRBJ1-2|-|TRBV28|-
TGTGCCATCTCGTCCGGGGGGTTAGACTATGGCTACACCTTC
CAISSGGLDYGYTF
>TRBJ2-7|-|TRBV28|-
TGTGCCAGCAGTTTATCCCGGGACGAGCAGTACTTC
CASSLSRDEQYF